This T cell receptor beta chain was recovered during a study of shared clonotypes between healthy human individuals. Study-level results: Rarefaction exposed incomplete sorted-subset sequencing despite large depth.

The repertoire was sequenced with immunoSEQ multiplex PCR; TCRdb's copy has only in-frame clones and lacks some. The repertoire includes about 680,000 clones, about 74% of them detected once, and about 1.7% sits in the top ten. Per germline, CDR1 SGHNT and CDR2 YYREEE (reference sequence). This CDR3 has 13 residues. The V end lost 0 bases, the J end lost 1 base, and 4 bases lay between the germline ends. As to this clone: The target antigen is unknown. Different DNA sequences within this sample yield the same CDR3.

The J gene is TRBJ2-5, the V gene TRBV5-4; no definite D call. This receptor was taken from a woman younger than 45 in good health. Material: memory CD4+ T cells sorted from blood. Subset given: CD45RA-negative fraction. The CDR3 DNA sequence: TGTGCCAGCAGCTTGGAGTCCCAAGAGACCCAGTACTTC. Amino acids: CASSLESQETQYF.